Below, one T cell receptor (beta chain) is given with its context. Terminally differentiated effector memory CD45RA+ cells were excluded from the naive CD8 cells, which were CD45RO-negative and positively selected for CCR7. The study enrolled healthy HIV-negative adults without recent acute infections or vaccinations as donors. These data originate in a study of shared clonotypes between healthy human individuals. Study-wide context: Ranging from 18 to 49 in age, donors were a couple of women and a few men.

Over several immunoSEQ plates, each subset's genomic DNA was distributed in even portions. Per the authors' pipeline: From ImmunoSEQ came sequences covering only the junction and carrying no quality scores, so filtering differed. The repertoire was sequenced with immunoSEQ multiplex PCR; TCRdb's copy has only in-frame clones and lacks some. The DNA gave D and trimming, while V, J and clone size come from that table. Here the sample spans some 2 million clones, less than 95% being singletons. V was clipped by 2 bases and J by 3 bases; unmatched bases: 4. Germline V gene sequence: CDR1 MNHNY, CDR2 SVGAGI (reference sequence). The CDR3 sequence is 16 residues long.

Input material: naive CD8+ T cells sorted from blood. The receptor was isolated from a man younger than 30 in good health. The chain joins TRBV6-6 to TRBJ2-1; 10 bases match TRBD2. The DNA of the CDR3 is TGTGCCAGCAGTTACCCAGCGGGGGGGATCTACAATGAGCAGTTCTTC. Residues: CASSYPAGGIYNEQFF.